This TCR beta chain was observed in a study of T-cell memory formation after mild COVID-19. Each CDR3 protein gets one entry after TCRdb re-called the 5' RACE reads with MiXCR. The profile shows 530,000 or so distinct CDR3 sequences, approximately 15% of them singletons. The V and J ends lost 7 bases and 3 bases respectively, with 10 bases between them. CDR1 and CDR2 from the germline V gene are MNHNY and SVGAGI (reference sequence). This CDR3 has 12 amino acids. Sequences were obtained from PBMCs or a T cell subset sorted from them (not recorded which). The chain links TRBV6-6 to TRBJ2-7, with D maybe TRBD2 (6 bases). This sequence originates from an adult woman who had mild COVID-19 (a few samples of this study predate the infection). Cell type and time point are not known. The CDR3 DNA is TGTGCCAGCAATTCCGGGGGCTACGAGCAGTACTTC. It encodes CASNSGGYEQYF.